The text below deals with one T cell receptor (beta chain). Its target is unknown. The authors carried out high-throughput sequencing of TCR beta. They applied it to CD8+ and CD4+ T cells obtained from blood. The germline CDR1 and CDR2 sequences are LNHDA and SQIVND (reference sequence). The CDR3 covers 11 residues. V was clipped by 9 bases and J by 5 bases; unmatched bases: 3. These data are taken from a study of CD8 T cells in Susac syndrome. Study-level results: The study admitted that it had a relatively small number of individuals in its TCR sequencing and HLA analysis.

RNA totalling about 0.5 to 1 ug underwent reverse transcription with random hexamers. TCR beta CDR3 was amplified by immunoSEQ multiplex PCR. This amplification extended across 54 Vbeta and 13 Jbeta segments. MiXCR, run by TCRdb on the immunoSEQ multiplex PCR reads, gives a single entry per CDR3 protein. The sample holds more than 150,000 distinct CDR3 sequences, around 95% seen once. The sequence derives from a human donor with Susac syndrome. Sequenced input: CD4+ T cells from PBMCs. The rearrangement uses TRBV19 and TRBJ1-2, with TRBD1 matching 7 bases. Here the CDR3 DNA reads TGTGCCAGCAGACAGGGTTATGGCTACACCTTC. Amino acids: CASRQGYGYTF.